The present T cell receptor (beta chain) was sequenced within a study of metastatic and nonmetastatic thyroid tumors. Study context: Repertoires of blood and of tissue (tumor or nodule) from malignant and benign thyroid patients were compared.

This CDR3 comprises 14 residues. Germline V gene lookup returns CDR1 SGHTA and CDR2 FQGNSA. V shed 5 bases and J shed 5 bases, with 15 bases lying between them. Thyroid surgery took place with no prior treatment in any patient. Under the authors' procedure: CDR3 differences across clinicopathological groups were used to build a distant-metastasis classifier for papillary thyroid cancer. TCRdb recomputed clones from the PCR reads via MiXCR. Here the V and J calls rest on TCRdb's processing, not on the authors' analysis. The profile shows 32,000 or so clones, about a sixth of them singletons. Ten or more counts support this clone. The target antigen is unknown. Points from the study as a whole: Benign nodules were reported to have significantly lower TCR beta diversity than malignant thyroid tumors, in blood and tumor.

The receptor comes from a male donor with papillary thyroid cancer or a benign thyroid nodule (not recorded which). Some clones in this sample may be carry-over from other donors' samples. Specimen: blood. V is TRBV7-2 and J is TRBJ2-5; D gene uncertain. CDR3 DNA sequence: TGTGCCAGCAGCCCGTTAGTGGCTGGGGAGACCCAGTACTTC. Its protein is CASSPLVAGETQYF.